Included here is one TCR beta chain sequence, with context. Data came from immunoSEQ multiplex PCR; TCRdb stores just in-frame clones and leaves some out. The sample yields about 25,000 clones, approximately 40% seen once. This entry belongs to a study of graft-versus-host responses after intestinal transplantation. In the study overall: Each transplant was multivisceral, liver-intestinal, or isolated intestinal.

The CDR3 covers 11 residues. The germline gives CDR1 KGHSH, CDR2 LQKENI. V was cut by 4 bases and J by 8 bases, with 6 bases left in between. The sequencing used alloreactive CD4+ T cells from a mixed lymphocyte reaction culture, collected before intestinal transplant. Stated subset: CFSE-low proliferating T cells sorted from approximately 6-day pre-transplant mixed lymphocyte reaction (GvH or HvG direction). The source of this sequence is a human patient who received an intestinal transplant. The rearrangement links TRBV18 to TRBJ2-1; D not certain. For the CDR3, the DNA is TGTGCCAGCTCACAGGCGGATGAGCAGTTCTTC. It codes for CASSQADEQFF.